Included here is one T cell receptor (beta chain) sequence, with context. Sequencing was performed with immunoSEQ multiplex PCR; in TCRdb, only in-frame clones are kept and a portion is missing. The top ten hold about 2.7% of the sample, which has about 270,000 clones, about 89% seen once. The CDR3 extends over 14 amino acids. V lost 6 bases to trimming and J lost 5 bases; unmatched junction nucleotides: 8. CDR1 and CDR2 from the germline V gene are SNHLY and FYNNEI. The data belong to a study of blood T cell repertoires in COVID-19. The chain joins TRBV2 to TRBJ1-1; 8 nucleotides agree with TRBD1. Sequenced material: PBMCs or T cells enriched from blood (not recorded which). The clonotype originates from a young woman who had recovered from COVID-19. CDR3 region: CASRARTGLTEAFF. DNA for the CDR3: TGTGCCAGCAGGGCTAGGACAGGGTTAACTGAAGCTTTCTTT.